This T cell receptor beta chain was captured by sequencing in a study of glioma-infiltrating T cells after dendritic cell vaccination. Germline lookup yields CDR1 LNHDA and CDR2 SQIVND (reference sequence). Trimming at V came to 5 bases and at J to 8 bases, leaving 12 bases not matched to a gene. This CDR3 is built from 15 residues. Primers: 60 V beta forward and 13 J beta reverse. The assay was immunoSEQ multiplex PCR, and TCRdb's table has in-frame clones only and misses some. The table includes some 100,000 clones, more than 75% detected once. Fresh-frozen tumor tissue and more than two years of survival data were available for all. Before vaccination, two weeks after the third vaccination, and at progression, PBMC were collected.

The sequences come from blood, collected before dendritic cell vaccination. The receptor comes from a human donor with glioblastoma. J is TRBJ2-1 and V is TRBV19, with TRBD2 matching 7 bases. The CDR3 bases are TGTGCCAGTAGTCTCGGGACGGGAGGTATAGATGAGCAGTTCTTC. Translated: CASSLGTGGIDEQFF.